Shown below are 13 T cell receptor beta chains from a single sample sequenced in a study of blood T cell repertoires in COVID-19. The repertoire was sequenced with immunoSEQ multiplex PCR; TCRdb's copy has only in-frame clones and lacks some. The table has about 73,000 clones, approximately 84% seen once; the top ten hold 25% to 30%. Sequenced sample: peripheral blood. Every receptor here comes from a human donor in a cohort sampled during active COVID-19.

In its sample, this clone was seen once. V usage is TRBV2 and J usage is TRBJ1-1; tentatively, D is TRBD1 (6 bases). The germline V gene encodes CDR1 SNHLY and CDR2 FYNNEI. This CDR3 is 15 amino acids long. V dropped 2 bases and J dropped 2 bases, with 12 bases sitting between them. CDR3 DNA sequence: TGTGCCAGCAGTGAACGTGGGGGCCGTAACACTGAAGCTTTCTTT. Translated, it gives CASSERGGRNTEAFF. Together with reference TRBV2 and TRBJ1-1, the CDR3 gives the full variable domain: EPEVTQTPSHQVTQMGQEVILRCVPISNHLYFYWYRQILGQKVEFLVSFYNNEISEKSEIFDDQFSVERPDGSNFTLKIRSTKLEDSAMYFCASSERGGRNTEAFFGQGTRLTVV.

The gene calls are TRBV18 and TRBJ2-3, with a weak D call TRBD1 (5 bases). V was pared by 3 bases and J by 4 bases, with 17 bases between. This CDR3 has 16 residues. CDR1 is KGHSH and CDR2 is LQKENI in the germline V gene. The CDR3 loop is CASSPLGAGLADTQYF. CDR3 coding DNA: TGTGCCAGCTCACCCCTCGGCGCAGGGTTGGCAGATACGCAGTATTTT.

V and J are TRBV27 and TRBJ2-7; weak D call: TRBD1 (6 bases). This CDR3 spans 15 amino acids. Germline V gene lookup returns CDR1 MNHEY and CDR2 SMNVEV (reference sequence). Trimming cost V 3 bases and J 0 bases, with 12 bases left between them. In DNA form, the CDR3 reads TGTGCCAGCAGTTTGGACAGTTCCCCCTCCTACGAGCAGTACTTC. This codes for CASSLDSSPSYEQYF.

CDR3 bases: TGTGCCAGCAGCTCGGGGGACAGGGGGCATGAGCAGTACTTC. This translates into CASSSGDRGHEQYF. The chain combines TRBV7-9 with TRBJ2-7; 12 bases fit TRBD1. The CDR3 extends over 14 amino acids. Germline assignment: CDR1 SEHNR and CDR2 FQNEAQ (reference sequence). With 4 bases clipped from V and 7 bases from J, the junction kept 5 bases outside the gene matches.

The sample holds a few counts of this clone. The chain couples TRBV4-2 to TRBJ2-1; tentative D call: TRBD2 (5 bases). Germline V gene lookup returns CDR1 LGHNA and CDR2 YNFKEQ. Deletions cut 1 base from V and 6 bases from J, with 10 bases between. The CDR3 runs to 14 residues. The CDR3 bases are TGTGCCAGCAGCCAAGGAGGGCGAGGCAATGAGCAGTTCTTC. Protein product: CASSQGGRGNEQFF.

The rearrangement uses TRBV2 and TRBJ2-3; D ambiguous. Deletions cut 3 bases from V and 0 bases from J, with 16 bases between. This CDR3 spans 17 amino acids. Germline CDR1 is SNHLY and CDR2 is FYNNEI. The CDR3 reads CASSDALDSSSTDTQYF. The DNA of the CDR3 is TGTGCCAGCAGTGATGCTCTGGATAGCTCTAGCACAGATACGCAGTATTTT.

The V call is TRBV15, the J call TRBJ1-2; D is ambiguous. This CDR3 comprises 14 residues. Germline V CDR1 and CDR2: LNHNV, YYDKDF (reference sequence). V was pared by 0 bases and J by 3 bases, with 8 bases between. The CDR3 DNA is TGTGCCACCAGCAGAGACCGGTTGGACTATGGCTACACCTTC. Its translation is CATSRDRLDYGYTF.

This chain links TRBV14 with TRBJ2-1, with 10 nucleotides matching TRBD1. Germline V gene sequence: CDR1 SGHDN, CDR2 FVKESK. The length of the CDR3 is 13 residues. The V and J ends lost 3 bases and 8 bases, in that order; junction bases with no gene match: 1. This CDR3 reads CASSQTGGDEQFF. The DNA of the CDR3 is TGTGCCAGCAGCCAGACAGGGGGCGATGAGCAGTTCTTC. Looking up the rest from reference TRBV14 and TRBJ2-1 gives the full variable domain: EAGVTQFPSHSVIEKGQTVTLRCDPISGHDNLYWYRRVMGKEIKFLLHFVKESKQDESGMPNNRFLAERTGGTYSTLKVQPAELEDSGVYFCASSQTGGDEQFFGPGTRLTVL.

The chain couples TRBV11-3 to TRBJ2-1, with 9 bases identical to TRBD2. The V and J ends lost 4 bases and 7 bases, in that order; junction bases with no gene match: 14. Germline V gives CDR1 SGHNT, CDR2 YENEEA. The CDR3 has 17 residues. The CDR3 nucleotides are TGTGCCAGCAGCTCCTCCTCGTCGGCGGGGGGGATAAATGAGCAGTTCTTC. Its translation: CASSSSSSAGGINEQFF.

In this sample, this clone turned up once. The chain combines TRBV7-8 with TRBJ1-1; D might be TRBD1 (5 bases). The CDR3 has 13 amino acids. V shed 2 bases and J shed 4 bases, with 8 bases lying between them. Germline CDR1 and CDR2: SGHVS and FQNEAQ. The CDR3 is CASSLSGITEAFF. The CDR3 bases are TGTGCCAGCAGCTTATCAGGGATCACTGAAGCTTTCTTT.

The chain is built from TRBV10-2 and TRBJ2-7; 8 nucleotides agree with TRBD1. CDR1 and CDR2 from the germline V gene are WSHSY and SAAADI. CDR3 length equals 14 residues. V was clipped by 4 bases and J by 6 bases; unmatched bases: 8. The CDR3 coding sequence is TGCGCCAGCAGTGGAGGACAGGGAGTCCGCGAGCAGTACTTC. It codes for CASSGGQGVREQYF.

The chain couples TRBV28 to TRBJ1-1; 7 bases align to TRBD1. Germline values: CDR1 MDHEN, CDR2 SYDVKM. The trim removed 6 bases at V and 8 bases at J, leaving 6 bases unmatched. This CDR3 is built from 12 residues. The CDR3 bases are TGTGCCAGCAGGGAACAGGGGAACGAAGCTTTCTTT. Protein sequence: CASREQGNEAFF.

The chain is built from TRBV6-6 and TRBJ1-6; 8 nucleotides align to TRBD1. The CDR3 runs 15 residues. Germline V gene data show CDR1 as MNHNY and CDR2 as SVGAGI (reference sequence). V dropped 5 bases and J dropped 8; count of bases not matched to a gene: 8. CDR3 nucleotides: TGTGCCAGCAGTCAACGGACAGGGATGGATTCACCCCTCCACTTT. The encoded protein is CASSQRTGMDSPLHF.